Below, 18 T cell receptor beta chains from the same sample are listed, as sequenced in a study of shared clonotypes between healthy human individuals. The method was immunoSEQ multiplex PCR; TCRdb's version includes in-frame clones alone and lacks a portion of them. This sample has 300,000 or so clones, with under 80% found just once. The sequencing sample was made of memory CD4+ T cells sorted from blood. The sample's subset: CD45RA-negative fraction. The receptor set was obtained from a man aged 30 to 39 in good health.

This clone has only one observation. V is TRBV9 and J is TRBJ2-1; 12 nucleotides match TRBD2. The germline V gene has CDR1 SGDLS and CDR2 YYNGEE. CDR3 length equals 15 residues. Germline trimming cut 3 bases from V and 5 bases from J; bases unmatched to any gene: 3. The CDR3 spells CASSAGLAGNNEQFF. The CDR3 region has the DNA TGTGCCAGCAGCGCGGGACTAGCGGGCAACAATGAGCAGTTCTTC.

The chain links TRBV5-4 to TRBJ1-2, with a possible D match to TRBD1 (5 bases). Germline CDR1 SGHNT, CDR2 YYREEE (reference sequence). CDR3 length equals 15 residues. V was cut by 3 bases and J by 1 base, with 13 bases left in between. In DNA, the CDR3 is TGTGCCAGCAGCTCCCCCAGGGACCTTAACTATGGCTACACCTTC. Translating gives CASSSPRDLNYGYTF.

The chain links TRBV5-1 to TRBJ2-1, with 8 bases that match TRBD1. Germline V gene sequence: CDR1 SGHRS, CDR2 YFSETQ. The CDR3 runs to 15 residues. V trimming: 0 bases; J trimming: 3 bases; junction bases outside the gene matches: 2. CDR3 amino acids: CASSLVQGDYNEQFF. The CDR3 nucleotides are TGCGCCAGCAGCTTGGTACAGGGGGACTACAATGAGCAGTTCTTC.

Regarding this clone: Other DNA sequences in the sample encode the same CDR3. The rearrangement uses TRBV20-1 and TRBJ2-5, with D uncertain. The CDR3 is made up of 10 amino acids. Deletions cut 6 bases from V and 5 bases from J, with 7 bases between. Germline V gene data show CDR1 as DFQATT and CDR2 as SNEGSKA (reference sequence). CDR3 sequence (DNA): TGCAGTGCCCTCAGGGAGACCCAGTACTTC. Its protein product is CSALRETQYF.

V gene TRBV14 combines with J gene TRBJ1-2, with 7 positions matching TRBD1. V shed 4 bases and J 4 bases; nucleotides not matched to a gene: 6. The V gene's germline CDR1 is SGHDN and CDR2 FVKESK. CDR3 length equals 14 residues. CDR3 nucleotide sequence: TGTGCCAGCAGCCGACAGGCAGGGGGCTATGGCTACACCTTC. Protein product: CASSRQAGGYGYTF.

Remarks on this clone: This sample includes further DNA sequences coding for the same CDR3. The chain carries TRBV13 and TRBJ2-5, with D possibly being TRBD2 (5 bases). Between the trimmed V and J ends, which lost 1 base and 4 bases, there was a span of 7 bases. Germline V gives CDR1 PRHDT, CDR2 FYEKMQ (reference sequence). CDR3 length: 13 residues. The chain's CDR3 is CASSLEGGETQYF. DNA of the CDR3: TGTGCCAGCAGCTTAGAAGGAGGAGAGACCCAGTACTTC.

This rearrangement joins TRBV25-1 to TRBJ2-7, with TRBD1 as a possible D gene (5 bases). Trimming took off 6 bases at V and 5 bases at J, with 8 bases between the two ends. The CDR3 is made up of 11 amino acids. Germline lookup yields CDR1 MGHDK and CDR2 SYGVNS. The CDR3 spells CASSRVHEQYF. The CDR3 DNA reads TGTGCCAGCAGCAGGGTCCACGAGCAGTACTTC.

This clone was counted only a few times. V usage is TRBV10-2 and J usage is TRBJ2-7; TRBD2 agrees at 9 bases. The V and J ends lost 2 bases and 6 bases, in that order; junction bases with no gene match: 8. This CDR3 has 15 residues. Germline V gene data show CDR1 as WSHSY and CDR2 as SAAADI. The CDR3 here is CASSETLAGKGEQYF. CDR3 in DNA: TGCGCCAGCAGTGAGACTCTAGCGGGAAAAGGCGAGCAGTACTTC.

In its sample, this clone was seen many times. V gene TRBV14 combines with J gene TRBJ2-1; the D gene is possibly TRBD2 (5 bases). V gave up 1 base and J gave up 1 base, with 8 bases separating them. In germline, CDR1 is SGHDN, CDR2 FVKESK. The CDR3 spans 15 residues. The CDR3 sequence: CASSQGTASYNEQFF. The DNA for the CDR3 is TGTGCCAGCAGCCAAGGGACTGCTTCCTACAATGAGCAGTTCTTC.

The V and J genes are TRBV11-2 and TRBJ2-6; D unresolved. Deletions cut 5 bases from V and 4 bases from J, with 9 bases between. The germline gives CDR1 SGHAT, CDR2 FQNNGV. This CDR3 is 14 amino acids long. The CDR3 loop reads CASSTPWGANVLTF. CDR3 coding DNA: TGTGCCAGCAGCACACCCTGGGGGGCCAACGTCCTGACTTTC.

The J gene is TRBJ1-2, the V gene TRBV29-1, with a tentative D call TRBD1 (5 bases). CDR1 and CDR2 (germline): SQVTM, ANQGSEA. This CDR3 is 14 amino acids long. V was trimmed by 2 bases and J by 6 bases, leaving 16 bases between them. CDR3 nucleotide sequence: TGCAGCGTTGAAAGGGCGGCAGGGAAGGATGGCTACACCTTC. It is translated as CSVERAAGKDGYTF.

CDR3 in amino acids: CASSFYSGNTEAFF. CDR3 coding DNA: TGCGCCAGCAGCTTCTACAGCGGGAACACTGAAGCTTTCTTT. The chain joins TRBV5-1 to TRBJ1-1; D not resolved. Germline values: CDR1 SGHRS, CDR2 YFSETQ. The ends were cut back, 2 bases at V and 1 base at J, with 9 bases in the middle. This CDR3 contains 14 residues.

This clone was detected a few times. The chain links TRBV19 to TRBJ2-1, with 7 nucleotides matching TRBD2. The length of the CDR3 is 12 residues. Germline values: CDR1 LNHDA, CDR2 SQIVND (reference sequence). Trimming at V came to 4 bases and at J to 9 bases, leaving 3 bases not matched to a gene. The CDR3 DNA reads TGTGCCAGTAGTACCAGCGGGATTGAGCAGTTCTTC. It translates to CASSTSGIEQFF. Full variable domain (outside the CDR3, taken from reference TRBV19 and TRBJ2-1): DGGITQSPKYLFRKEGQNVTLSCEQNLNHDAMYWYRQDPGQGLRLIYYSQIVNDFQKGDIAEGYSVSREKKESFPLTVTSAQKNPTAFYLCASSTSGIEQFFGPGTRLTVL.

This chain uses TRBV5-1 with TRBJ2-1, with TRBD1 matching 9 bases. The CDR3 is 13 amino acids. V lost 4 bases, J lost 10 bases, and 6 bases stayed unmatched. CDR1 and CDR2 from the germline V gene are SGHRS and YFSETQ. The CDR3 is CASSNGQGSEQFF. The CDR3 DNA is TGCGCCAGCAGCAACGGACAGGGGTCGGAGCAGTTCTTC.

This chain links TRBV18 with TRBJ1-1, with TRBD1 matching over 7 bases. This CDR3 is built from 20 residues. Trimming removed 5 bases from V and 4 bases from J; junction bases left unmatched: 25. Germline V gene sequence: CDR1 KGHSH, CDR2 LQKENI. CDR3 bases: TGTGCCAGCTCAGCAGAATCATCCACAGGGGTCCGGGATGTGGGCACTGAAGCTTTCTTT. Amino acid sequence: CASSAESSTGVRDVGTEAFF.

The J gene is TRBJ1-5, the V gene TRBV6-1; 10 bases line up with TRBD1. CDR1 is MNHNS, CDR2 SASEGT, per germline. This CDR3 contains 20 residues. V shed 2 bases and J 0 bases; nucleotides not matched to a gene: 13. The CDR3 nucleotides are TGTGCCAGCAGTGAACCCATTACCGGGACAGGGGTTGTTAGCAATCAGCCCCAGCATTTT. Protein sequence: CASSEPITGTGVVSNQPQHF.

The rearrangement links TRBV5-8 to TRBJ2-5; 10 nucleotides line up with TRBD2. CDR1 is SGHTS and CDR2 is YDEGEE in the germline V gene. Trimming cost V 7 bases and J 5 bases; bases outside gene matches: 8. The CDR3 contains 14 residues. The CDR3 here is CASGLAGVQETQYF. CDR3 nucleotide sequence: TGTGCCAGCGGGCTAGCGGGAGTGCAGGAGACCCAGTACTTC.

The rearrangement links TRBV6-1 to TRBJ1-1; no clear D. This CDR3 is 13 amino acids long. V dropped 8 bases and J dropped 3 bases, with 13 bases sitting between them. The germline CDR1 and CDR2 sequences are MNHNS and SASEGT. The CDR3 DNA is TGTGCCAGCGGAGGCAGGCAGGACACTGAAGCTTTCTTT. Translation: CASGGRQDTEAFF.